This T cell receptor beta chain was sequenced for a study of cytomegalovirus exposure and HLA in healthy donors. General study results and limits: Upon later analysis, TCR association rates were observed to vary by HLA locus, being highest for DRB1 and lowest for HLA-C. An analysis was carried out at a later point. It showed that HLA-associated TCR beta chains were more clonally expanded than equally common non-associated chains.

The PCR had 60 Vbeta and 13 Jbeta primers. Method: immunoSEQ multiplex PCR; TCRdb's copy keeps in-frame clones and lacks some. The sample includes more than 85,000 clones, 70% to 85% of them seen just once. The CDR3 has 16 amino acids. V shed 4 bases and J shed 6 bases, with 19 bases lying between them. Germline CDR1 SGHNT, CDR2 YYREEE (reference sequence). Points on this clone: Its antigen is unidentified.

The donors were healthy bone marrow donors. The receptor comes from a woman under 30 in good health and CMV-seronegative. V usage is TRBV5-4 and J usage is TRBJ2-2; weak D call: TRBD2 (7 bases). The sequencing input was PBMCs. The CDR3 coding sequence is TGTGCCAGCAGCCTACCCGGGGGGCGGAGGGCCGGGGAGCTGTTTTTT. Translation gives CASSLPGGRRAGELFF.